The clone carrying this T cell receptor (beta chain) was observed a handful of times. Its target is unknown. One entry per CDR3 protein, called by TCRdb with MiXCR from the reads. The data contain 650,000 to 850,000 distinct CDR3 sequences, almost 30% of them singletons. The sample is drawn from a study of T cell repertoires in cytomegalovirus infection. Study summary: Indications of both CMV infection and matching HLA type were provided by public TCR beta signatures. Study-wide points: Ex vivo, HLA-C-restricted CMV-specific TCR beta clonotypes prevailed over the rest of the response.

V was clipped by 3 bases and J by 0 bases, with 12 bases between them. This CDR3 spans 17 amino acids. Germline CDR1 reads KGHSH; CDR2 reads LQKENI. The sequence was obtained from a human donor in good health (CMV status not recorded). Some clones in this sample may be carry-over from other donors' samples. V usage is TRBV18 and J usage is TRBJ1-6; D remains ambiguous. Sequences were derived from cultured CD8+ T cells from PBMCs, sampled from culture after CMV antigen stimulation. The CDR3 is CASSPLDLSSYNSPLHF. CDR3 nucleotides: TGTGCCAGCTCACCTCTCGACCTGAGCTCCTATAATTCACCCCTCCACTTT.